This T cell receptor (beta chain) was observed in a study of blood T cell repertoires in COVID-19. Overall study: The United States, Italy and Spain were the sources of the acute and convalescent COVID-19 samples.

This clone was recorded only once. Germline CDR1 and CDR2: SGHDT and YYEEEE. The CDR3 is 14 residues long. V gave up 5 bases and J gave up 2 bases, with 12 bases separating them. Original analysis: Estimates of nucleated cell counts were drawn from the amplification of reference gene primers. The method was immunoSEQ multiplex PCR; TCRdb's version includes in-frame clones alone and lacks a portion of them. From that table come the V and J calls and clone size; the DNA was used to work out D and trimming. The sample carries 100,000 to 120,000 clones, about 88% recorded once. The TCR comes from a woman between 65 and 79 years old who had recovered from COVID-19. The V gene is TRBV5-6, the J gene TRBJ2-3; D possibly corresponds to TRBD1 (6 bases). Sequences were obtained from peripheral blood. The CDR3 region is CASRTRQDTDTQYF. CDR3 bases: TGTGCCAGCAGGACCAGACAGGACACAGATACGCAGTATTTT.